This entry features one T cell receptor beta chain sequence. This entry is derived from a study of blood T cell repertoires in COVID-19. On the study more broadly: Sites across the United States, Italy and Spain contributed samples from acute and convalescent COVID-19. Sources were T cells, B-cell-depleted T cells, or PBMCs; the material itself was cDNA or gDNA.

The CDR3 runs to 13 residues. Trimming pared 4 bases from V and 8 bases from J, leaving 14 bases between. CDR1 is SGHTA, CDR2 FQGNSA, per germline. Authors' data handling: Amplification of reference gene primers was used by the study to estimate nucleated cell counts. TCRdb's copy holds only in-frame clones and misses some; the assay was immunoSEQ multiplex PCR. The DNA gave D and trimming, while V, J and clone size come from that table. Altogether 150,000 to 200,000 clones are present, about four fifths being singletons, with the ten largest covering roughly 13%. Material: peripheral blood. The receptor was isolated from a man between 65 and 80 years old who had recovered from COVID-19. The chain employs TRBV7-2 and TRBJ1-1; D uncertain. CDR3 loop: CASSWKTEGEAFF. The CDR3 nucleotides are TGTGCCAGCAGCTGGAAGACGGAGGGAGAAGCTTTCTTT.